This T cell receptor (beta chain) was retrieved from a study of blood T cell repertoires in COVID-19. Background on the study: The analysed material was cDNA or gDNA that came from T cells, B-cell-depleted T cells, or PBMCs.

CDR1 MNHEY and CDR2 SMNVEV come from the germline V gene (reference sequence). This CDR3 comprises 15 residues. Trimming left V 2 bases short and J 5 bases short, with 12 bases between. Per the original data handling: Reference gene primer amplification gave estimated nucleated cell counts. Profiling relied on immunoSEQ multiplex PCR, and the TCRdb table lists in-frame clones only, not all of them. Clone size and the V and J calls come from that table; the DNA yielded D and trimming. The sample contains almost 70,000 clones, approximately 90% of which appear only once. Sequencing input: peripheral blood. The clonotype comes from a woman in her 70s with acute or convalescent COVID-19. This chain connects TRBV27 to TRBJ1-4, with TRBD1 as a possible D gene (5 bases). The CDR3, as DNA: TGTGCCAGCAGTTTAGGTTGGGGGGAAAATGAAAAACTGTTTTTT. This codes for CASSLGWGENEKLFF. The variable domain in full, with the rest retrieved from reference TRBV27 and TRBJ1-4, is EAQVTQNPRYLITVTGKKLTVTCSQNMNHEYMSWYRQDPGLGLRQIYYSMNVEVTDKGDVPEGYKVSRKEKRNFPLILESPSPNQTSLYFCASSLGWGENEKLFFGSGTQLSVL.